A selection of T cell receptor beta chains follows, all from one sample in a study of blood T cell repertoires in COVID-19. Produced via immunoSEQ multiplex PCR; TCRdb's table is partial and in-frame only. In the table there are some 96,000 clones, around nine tenths of which are singletons. The sequenced sample was peripheral blood. The receptors stem from a man aged 80 or over with acute or convalescent COVID-19. Each CDR3 is given with its conserved first and last residue. D genes are given only for firm matches. Clone size is shown for a subset of rows, as once, few, many or a class of expanded clone.

CDR3 DNA	CDR3 protein	D gene	V gene	J gene	clone size	CDR3 length
TGTGCCAGCAGCCCTATGCGGAGGGAGCAGTACTTC	CASSPMRREQYF	-	TRBV7-9	TRBJ2-7	-	12
TGTGCCAGCAGACCAGTGATGAACACTGAAGCTTTCTTT	CASRPVMNTEAFF	-	TRBV28	TRBJ1-1	once	13
TGTGCCAGCAGCTTAGGACAGGGTGGCCCTAACGAGCAGTACTTC	CASSLGQGGPNEQYF	TRBD1	TRBV7-8	TRBJ2-7	-	15
TGTGCCAGCAGCTCGGGATTCGCATACAATGAGCAGTTCTTC	CASSSGFAYNEQFF	-	TRBV11-3	TRBJ2-1	-	14
TGTGCCAGTACCCCTGGGGGGTCCGAGCAGTACTTC	CASTPGGSEQYF	-	TRBV19	TRBJ2-7	-	12
TGTGCCAGCAGCTTAGTTCGCCAGTATCGCACAGATACGCAGTATTTT	CASSLVRQYRTDTQYF	-	TRBV7-9	TRBJ2-3	-	16
TGTGCCAGCAGTTTATTTGCGGGAGGCGACTCCTACGAGCAGTACTTC	CASSLFAGGDSYEQYF	TRBD2	TRBV28	TRBJ2-7	-	16
TGCAGCGTCGCACCAGGGGGGCACACTGAAGCTTTCTTT	CSVAPGGHTEAFF	TRBD1	TRBV29-1	TRBJ1-1	-	13
TGTGCCAGCAGCAAAGGTCGCGGAAAAACTGAAGCTTTCTTT	CASSKGRGKTEAFF	-	TRBV21-1	TRBJ1-1	-	14
TGTGCCAGCAGTTACCGGGAGAACACCGGGGAGCTGTTTTTT	CASSYRENTGELFF	-	TRBV6-2/TRBV6-3	TRBJ2-2	-	14
TGCAGCGTTTCTACAGGGGGCAGCTCCTACGAGCAGTACTTC	CSVSTGGSSYEQYF	TRBD1	TRBV29-1	TRBJ2-7	few	14
TGTGCCAGCAGCTTGGGGGCGGGAGGGGGAAAGACCCAGTACTTC	CASSLGAGGGKTQYF	TRBD2	TRBV11-2	TRBJ2-5	-	15
TGTGCTAGCAGCTTAAGGACAGGGGGCGGCGATGAGCAGTTCTTC	CASSLRTGGGDEQFF	TRBD1	TRBV7-7	TRBJ2-1	once	15
TGTGCCAGCAGCGAACAGGGACGGAACACTGAAGCTTTCTTT	CASSEQGRNTEAFF	-	TRBV7-9	TRBJ1-1	-	14
TGTGCCAGCAGTTTACTGGGACTAGCGGCCACAGATACGCAGTATTTT	CASSLLGLAATDTQYF	TRBD2	TRBV27	TRBJ2-3	-	16
TGTGCCACCAGTGATTTGCCGGCACGGGGGGGTACGCAGTATTTT	CATSDLPARGGTQYF	TRBD2	TRBV24-1	TRBJ2-3	-	15
TGTGCCAGCAGCCGGACTAGCGGTTATCAAGAGACCCAGTACTTC	CASSRTSGYQETQYF	TRBD2	TRBV11-2	TRBJ2-5	-	15
TGTGCCAGCAGCCGCGGGGACGGGCGTCGTTATGGCTACACCTTC	CASSRGDGRRYGYTF	-	TRBV6-5	TRBJ1-2	-	15
TGTGCCAGCAGCGGAAAACTAGCGGGGGAGAACACCGGGGAGCTGTTTTTT	CASSGKLAGENTGELFF	TRBD2	TRBV5-5	TRBJ2-2	-	17
TGTGCCACGGGCCCACGCAGGGAGAACACTGAAGCTTTCTTT	CATGPRRENTEAFF	-	TRBV28	TRBJ1-1	-	14
TGTGCCAGCAGCCGTCCAACGGGAGGGGCCTCTGGGGCCAACGTCCTGACTTTC	CASSRPTGGASGANVLTF	TRBD2	TRBV7-2	TRBJ2-6	-	18
TGTGCCAGCTCACCGACGATCCTAGAAACCGGGGAGCTGTTTTTT	CASSPTILETGELFF	-	TRBV18	TRBJ2-2	-	15
TGCGCCAGCAGCTTGGCCGGTACTCGCGGAGGGACCCAGTACTTC	CASSLAGTRGGTQYF	-	TRBV5-1	TRBJ2-5	-	15
TGTGCCAGCAGGCGCGGGTCGGAGTCCTACGAGCAGTACTTC	CASRRGSESYEQYF	-	TRBV6-5	TRBJ2-7	-	14
TGTGCCATCACTCGGGACAAGGATCAGCCCCAGCATTTT	CAITRDKDQPQHF	-	TRBV10-3	TRBJ1-5	-	13
TGTGCCAGCAGTTACCCGGGACTAGCGGCTTTGGACGAGCAGTACTTC	CASSYPGLAALDEQYF	TRBD2	TRBV6-2/TRBV6-3	TRBJ2-7	-	16
TGTGCCAGTAGTATCCCCCAGGGACTCTACAATGAGCAGTTCTTC	CASSIPQGLYNEQFF	-	TRBV19	TRBJ2-1	-	15
TGTGCCAGCAGCTCGCAGCCTAGCGGGACCACAGATACGCAGTATTTT	CASSSQPSGTTDTQYF	TRBD2	TRBV9	TRBJ2-3	-	16
TGTGCCAGCAGTCCCTCTAGTCTACTCTATGGCTACACCTTC	CASSPSSLLYGYTF	-	TRBV7-2	TRBJ1-2	-	14